This TCR beta chain was captured in a study of blood T cell repertoires in COVID-19. Study-level background: The United States, Italy and Spain provided the acute and convalescent COVID-19 samples. In each case, the material was cDNA or gDNA derived from T cells, B-cell-depleted T cells, or PBMCs.

CDR1 and CDR2 from the germline V gene are MNHEY and SMNVEV (reference sequence). The CDR3 covers 15 residues. With V trimmed by 5 bases and J by 4 bases, 10 bases remained unmatched. In the authors' methods: Amplification with reference gene primers provided the estimates of nucleated cell counts. Generated by immunoSEQ multiplex PCR, the TCRdb table keeps only in-frame clones and is missing some. For V, J and clone size, that table is used; D and trimming come from the DNA. The data show approximately 170,000 clones, with approximately 87% seen just once and about a tenth held by the top ten. Seattle's enrolled individuals joined amid active infection and were then monitored longitudinally.

This sequence was found in a woman aged 55 to 70 with COVID-19, enrolled during active disease. Sequenced: peripheral blood. This rearrangement joins TRBV27 to TRBJ2-7; 8 positions agree with TRBD2. The DNA for the CDR3 is TGTGCCAGCAGTCCCTCGGGGGGCGGGAGGTACGAGCAGTACTTC. Amino acid sequence: CASSPSGGGRYEQYF.